Described below is a single T cell receptor beta chain sequence and its context. This sample was taken from a study of blood T cell repertoires in COVID-19. Across the study: There were acute and convalescent COVID-19 samples, and they came from the United States, Italy and Spain. PBMCs, B-cell-depleted T cells, or T cells were the source of the cDNA or gDNA that made up the material.

As processed by the authors: The assay estimated nucleated cells by amplifying reference gene primers. Measured with immunoSEQ multiplex PCR; TCRdb has only the in-frame clones, and not every one. V, J and clone size were drawn from that table, and D and trimming were deduced from the DNA. The table has hundreds of thousands of clones, around 86% seen once. Looked up from germline, CDR1 is MNHNS and CDR2 is SASEGT. The CDR3 has 13 residues. Trimming stripped 0 bases from V and 10 bases from J, with 10 bases between. Sequencing input: peripheral blood. The TCR sequence derives from a woman aged 25 to 39 with active or convalescent COVID-19. The genes are TRBV6-1 and TRBJ1-3; D remains ambiguous. The CDR3 nucleotides are TGTGCCAGCAGTGAAGCCCCGAGGATTACCATATATTTT. It yields the protein CASSEAPRITIYF.